This T cell receptor beta chain was found in a study of T cells in localized non-small cell lung cancer. General study points: Higher blood T cell density went with longer overall survival. Among the top 100 tumor clones, a median around 60 appeared in adjacent lung. Peak T cell clonality was found in uninvolved adjacent lung, exceeding tumor.

CDR1 and CDR2 from the germline V gene are LNHDA and SQIVND (reference sequence). The V and J ends lost 6 bases and 3 bases, in that order; junction bases with no gene match: 5. CDR3 length: 13 amino acids. This clone appeared a single time. Its cognate antigen is unknown. Libraries were prepared by immunoSEQ multiplex PCR; TCRdb keeps only in-frame clonotypes and omits some of them. The table lists fewer than 25,000 clones, less than 90% of them singletons. This sequence was found in a woman aged 35-70 years with stage I lung adenocarcinoma. This chain uses TRBV19 with TRBJ2-7; 7 bases agree with TRBD1. The sample in question was peripheral blood, obtained before any cancer treatment. CDR3 sequence reads: CASSIRQGYEQYF. CDR3 DNA: TGTGCCAGTAGCATCCGACAGGGCTACGAGCAGTACTTC.